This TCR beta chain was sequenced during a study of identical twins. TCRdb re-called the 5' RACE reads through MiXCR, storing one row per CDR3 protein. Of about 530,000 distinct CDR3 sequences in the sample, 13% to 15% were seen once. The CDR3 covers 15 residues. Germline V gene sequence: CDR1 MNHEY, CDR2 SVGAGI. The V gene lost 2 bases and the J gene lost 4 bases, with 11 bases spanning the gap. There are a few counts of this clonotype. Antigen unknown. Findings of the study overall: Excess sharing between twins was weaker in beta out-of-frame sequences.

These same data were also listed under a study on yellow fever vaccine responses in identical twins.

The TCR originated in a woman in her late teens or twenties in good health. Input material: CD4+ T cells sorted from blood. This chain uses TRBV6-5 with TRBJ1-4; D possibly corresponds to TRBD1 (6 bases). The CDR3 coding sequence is TGTGCCAGCAGTTACCGCGGACAGAGTAATGAAAAACTGTTTTTT. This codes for CASSYRGQSNEKLFF.